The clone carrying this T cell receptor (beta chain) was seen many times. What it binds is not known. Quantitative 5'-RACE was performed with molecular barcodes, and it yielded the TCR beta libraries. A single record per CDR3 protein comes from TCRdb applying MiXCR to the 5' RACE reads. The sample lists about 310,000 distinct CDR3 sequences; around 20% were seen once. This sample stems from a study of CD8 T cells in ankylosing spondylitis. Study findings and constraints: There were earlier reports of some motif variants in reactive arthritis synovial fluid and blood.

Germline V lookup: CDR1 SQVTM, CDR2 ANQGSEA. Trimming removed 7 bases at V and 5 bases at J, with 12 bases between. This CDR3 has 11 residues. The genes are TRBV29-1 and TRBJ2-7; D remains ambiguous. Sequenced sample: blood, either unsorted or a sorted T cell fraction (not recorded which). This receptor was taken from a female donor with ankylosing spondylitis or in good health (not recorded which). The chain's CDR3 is CSGTLFNEQYF. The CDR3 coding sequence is TGCAGCGGGACCCTTTTCAACGAGCAGTACTTC.